A single sample is the source of the 27 T cell receptor beta chains below, sequenced in a study of blood T cell repertoires in COVID-19. Assay: immunoSEQ multiplex PCR; the TCRdb copy retains only in-frame clones and omits some. This repertoire shows some 290,000 clones, almost 90% found once; its top ten account for less than 3.5%. Sequencing used peripheral blood. These TCRs come from a woman between 25 and 40 years old with COVID-19, enrolled during active disease.

V and J are TRBV10-3 and TRBJ1-6, with 9 bases identical to TRBD1. The CDR3 spans 19 residues. Germline CDR1 reads ENHRY; CDR2 reads SYGVKD. J was trimmed by 1 base and V by 2 bases; bases with no gene match: 9. CDR3 loop: CAISERGTGSRSYNSPLHF. CDR3 nucleotide sequence: TGTGCCATCAGTGAGCGCGGGACAGGGAGTCGGTCCTATAATTCACCCCTCCACTTT.

The rearrangement joins TRBV3-1 (or the pseudogene TRBV3-2) to TRBJ2-6; weak D call: TRBD1 (5 bases). The germline V gene encodes CDR1 LGHDT and CDR2 YNNKEL (reference sequence). Trimming stripped 0 bases from V and 4 bases from J, with 13 bases between. The CDR3 covers 17 residues. The CDR3 DNA reads as TGTGCCAGCAGCCAAGATAGGACATTGTCGGGGGCCAACGTCCTGACTTTC. It specifies CASSQDRTLSGANVLTF.

V is TRBV19 and J is TRBJ1-5; D is ambiguous. This CDR3 contains 15 residues. The V gene's germline CDR1 is LNHDA and CDR2 SQIVND (reference sequence). Deletions cut 3 bases from V and 4 bases from J, with 13 bases between. DNA of the CDR3: TGTGCCAGTAGTATCGGGGATCCGATTAATCAGCCCCAGCATTTT. Amino acids: CASSIGDPINQPQHF.

The chain recombines TRBV5-6 with TRBJ2-2; 9 bases map to TRBD2. The CDR3 is 15 amino acids. Looked up from germline, CDR1 is SGHDT and CDR2 is YYEEEE. Unmatched junction bases numbered 1, after V lost 0 bases and J lost 4 bases. Here the CDR3 reads CASSLGSGSTGELFF. The CDR3 bases are TGTGCCAGCAGCTTGGGTAGCGGGAGCACCGGGGAGCTGTTTTTT.

The genes are TRBV6-2 or TRBV6-3 and TRBJ2-7, with 13 bases fitting TRBD2. Losses at the gene ends were 2 bases for V and 1 base for J; bases not matched to a gene: 8. The CDR3 has 18 amino acids. Germline V gene data show CDR1 as MNHEY and CDR2 as SVGEGT. CDR3 loop: CASSYGGLAGAESYEQYF. In DNA form, the CDR3 reads TGTGCCAGCAGTTACGGAGGACTAGCGGGAGCCGAATCCTACGAGCAGTACTTC.

The rearrangement uses TRBV30 and TRBJ1-1, with TRBD1 as a possible D gene (5 bases). V lost 0 bases to trimming and J lost 4 bases, with 9 bases between them. The CDR3 spans 13 residues. The germline V gene encodes CDR1 GTSNPN and CDR2 SVGIG (reference sequence). The CDR3 DNA reads as TGTGCCTGGAGTGTAACAGGTAGCACTGAAGCTTTCTTT. It translates to CAWSVTGSTEAFF.

The gene calls are TRBV3-1 (or the pseudogene TRBV3-2) and TRBJ2-1; D gene uncertain. Deletions cut 4 bases from V and 0 bases from J, with 7 bases between. CDR1 and CDR2 from the germline V gene are LGHDT and YNNKEL (reference sequence). This CDR3 is built from 14 residues. The CDR3: CASSPVDSYNEQFF. The CDR3 nucleotides read TGTGCCAGCAGCCCTGTAGACTCCTACAATGAGCAGTTCTTC.

This chain links TRBV27 with TRBJ1-3; D might be TRBD1 (5 bases). Germline V gives CDR1 MNHEY, CDR2 SMNVEV (reference sequence). Trimming stripped 4 bases from V and 3 bases from J, with 10 bases between. This CDR3 is 14 amino acids long. The DNA for the CDR3 is TGTGCCAGCAGTTCAAAGGGGCTTGGAAACACCATATATTTT. The encoded protein is CASSSKGLGNTIYF.

The V gene is TRBV20-1, the J gene TRBJ2-7, with D maybe TRBD2 (5 bases). Germline V CDR1 and CDR2: DFQATT, SNEGSKA (reference sequence). The V end lost 3 bases, the J end lost 5 bases, and 8 bases lay between the germline ends. This CDR3 has 11 residues. CDR3 sequence: CSASRGNEQYF. CDR3 nucleotide sequence: TGCAGTGCTAGTAGAGGGAACGAGCAGTACTTC.

The chain uses TRBV13 and TRBJ2-1, with a tentative D call TRBD2 (5 bases). V dropped 0 bases and J dropped 2 bases, with 5 bases sitting between them. The CDR3 loop spans 14 amino acids. Per the germline V gene, CDR1 is PRHDT and CDR2 is FYEKMQ (reference sequence). The CDR3 region has the DNA TGTGCCAGCAGCTTAGGGCGGGCCTACAATGAGCAGTTCTTC. Translation gives CASSLGRAYNEQFF.

The chain employs TRBV18 and TRBJ1-2, with D perhaps TRBD1 (5 bases). This CDR3 region has 17 residues. Germline V lookup: CDR1 KGHSH, CDR2 LQKENI. Trimming pared 2 bases from V and 5 bases from J, leaving 21 bases between. The CDR3 DNA is TGTGCCAGCTCACCAAGCTACAGGCCCAGCGCTGGGTATGGCTACACCTTC. As protein: CASSPSYRPSAGYGYTF.

This chain uses TRBV13 with TRBJ1-1; D gene ambiguous. The CDR3 consists of 16 residues. The ends were cut back, 6 bases at V and 4 bases at J, with 21 bases in the middle. Germline assignment: CDR1 PRHDT and CDR2 FYEKMQ (reference sequence). CDR3 sequence reads: CASRLRTLEEGTEAFF. The CDR3 nucleotides read TGTGCCAGCAGACTGAGGACTCTTGAGGAGGGCACTGAAGCTTTCTTT.

The chain has TRBV6-1 and TRBJ1-2, with D perhaps matching TRBD1 (6 bases). V was cut by 1 base and J by 7 bases, with 22 bases left in between. Germline CDR1 reads MNHNS; CDR2 reads SASEGT. This CDR3 comprises 17 residues. The CDR3 region is CASSEVAIQGPYRGYTF. For the CDR3, the DNA is TGTGCCAGCAGTGAAGTTGCCATACAGGGTCCCTATCGTGGCTACACCTTC.

CDR3 amino acids: CASSPLPRAGGGDTQYF. In DNA form, the CDR3 reads TGTGCCAGCAGTCCCCTCCCCCGGGCGGGAGGAGGAGATACGCAGTATTTT. V usage is TRBV28 and J usage is TRBJ2-3, with TRBD2 matching over 8 bases. The CDR3 runs to 17 residues. With V trimmed by 5 bases and J by 5 bases, 15 bases remained unmatched. The germline V gene has CDR1 MDHEN and CDR2 SYDVKM.

The chain employs TRBV27 and TRBJ1-3; TRBD1 matches at 9 bases. There are 16 residues in the CDR3. The germline V gene encodes CDR1 MNHEY and CDR2 SMNVEV (reference sequence). After removal of 5 bases from V and 0 bases from J, the junction contained 5 bases not matched to a gene. The CDR3 is CASSPGQGRSGNTIYF. CDR3 sequence (DNA): TGTGCCAGCAGTCCGGGACAGGGACGCTCTGGAAACACCATATATTTT.

The gene calls are TRBV5-4 and TRBJ1-1, with D perhaps TRBD1 (5 bases). V lost 4 bases and J lost 5, with 12 bases in between. Germline loops: CDR1 SGHNT, CDR2 YYREEE (reference sequence). The CDR3 has 13 amino acids. CDR3 region: CASSEPRGTEAFF. The CDR3 region has the DNA TGTGCCAGCAGCGAGCCCCGGGGGACTGAAGCTTTCTTT.

The rearrangement links TRBV30 to TRBJ1-3, with TRBD1 matching over 7 bases. CDR3 size: 12 residues. Germline loops: CDR1 GTSNPN, CDR2 SVGIG (reference sequence). V lost 0 bases and J lost 11; bases outside the gene matches: 4. CDR3 bases: TGTGCCTGGAGTGTACAGGGGAGGTCCATATATTTT. Amino acid sequence: CAWSVQGRSIYF.

This clone is a singleton in its sample. The chain combines TRBV15 with TRBJ1-6; no clear D gene. The CDR3 has 16 amino acids. Trimming removed 3 bases at V and 5 bases at J, with 14 bases between. CDR1 is LNHNV, CDR2 YYDKDF, per germline (reference sequence). CDR3 DNA: TGTGCCACCAGCAGGGATGCCGGGATTAATAATTCACCCCTCCACTTT. Its protein product is CATSRDAGINNSPLHF. Full variable domain (rest looked up from reference TRBV15 and TRBJ1-6): DAMVIQNPRYQVTQFGKPVTLSCSQTLNHNVMYWYQQKSSQAPKLLFHYYDKDFNNEADTPDNFQSRRPNTSFCFLDIRSPGLGDTAMYLCATSRDAGINNSPLHFGNGTRLTVT.

The chain is built from TRBV11-2 and TRBJ2-5; 8 bases match TRBD2. This CDR3 is 16 amino acids long. V lost 1 base to trimming and J lost 4 bases; unmatched junction nucleotides: 8. Germline assignment: CDR1 SGHAT and CDR2 FQNNGV. CDR3 sequence: CASSLGRIAGIETQYF. CDR3 DNA: TGTGCCAGCAGCTTAGGGAGGATAGCGGGAATAGAGACCCAGTACTTC.

This chain uses TRBV11-2 with TRBJ2-2; no firm D call. The CDR3 consists of 13 residues. Germline V gives CDR1 SGHAT, CDR2 FQNNGV. The V end lost 5 bases, the J end lost 5 bases, and 9 bases lay between the germline ends. The CDR3 coding sequence is TGTGCCAGCAGCCCAGGCAGGACCGGGGAGCTGTTTTTT. Amino acids: CASSPGRTGELFF.

The chain joins TRBV30 to TRBJ2-3; 7 bases are shared with TRBD1. The CDR3 consists of 13 residues. Per germline, CDR1 GTSNPN and CDR2 SVGIG (reference sequence). V was clipped by 3 bases and J by 5 bases; unmatched bases: 5. CDR3 DNA sequence: TGTGCCTGGAGAATGACAGGGAGAGATACGCAGTATTTT. It translates to CAWRMTGRDTQYF. The variable domain in full, with the rest retrieved from reference TRBV30 and TRBJ2-3, is SQTIHQWPATLVQPVGSPLSLECTVEGTSNPNLYWYRQAAGRGLQLLFYSVGIGQISSEVPQNLSASRPQDRQFILSSKKLLLSDSGFYLCAWRMTGRDTQYFGPGTRLTVL.

The V and J genes are TRBV30 and TRBJ1-3; D may be TRBD1 (5 bases). The germline V gene encodes CDR1 GTSNPN and CDR2 SVGIG (reference sequence). CDR3 length: 17 residues. V gave up 0 bases and J gave up 0 bases, with 15 bases separating them. The CDR3 here is CAWSVRSGPSSGNTIYF. The CDR3 nucleotides read TGTGCCTGGAGTGTAAGGTCAGGGCCTTCCTCTGGAAACACCATATATTTT.

V and J are TRBV20-1 and TRBJ2-1, with D tentatively TRBD2 (5 bases). This CDR3 is built from 16 residues. The V gene's germline CDR1 is DFQATT and CDR2 SNEGSKA (reference sequence). The V and J ends lost 3 bases and 1 base respectively, with 16 bases between them. The DNA for the CDR3 is TGCAGTGCTAGTGACCCCGGAGGCAGGTCCTACAATGAGCAGTTCTTC. It translates to CSASDPGGRSYNEQFF.

The chain links TRBV7-2 to TRBJ2-1, with 9 positions matching TRBD2. Looked up from germline, CDR1 is SGHTA and CDR2 is FQGNSA. The junction had 8 bases not matched to a gene; V was cut back by 4 bases and J by 7 bases. The CDR3 consists of 15 residues. The CDR3 DNA follows: TGTGCCAGCAGCTCCCTGAGACTAGCGGCGAATGAGCAGTTCTTC. This encodes CASSSLRLAANEQFF. Full variable domain (rest looked up from reference TRBV7-2 and TRBJ2-1): GAGVSQSPSNKVTEKGKDVELRCDPISGHTALYWYRQSLGQGLEFLIYFQGNSAPDKSGLPSDRFSAERTGGSVSTLTIQRTQQEDSAVYLCASSSLRLAANEQFFGPGTRLTVL.

The sample holds one count of this clone. This rearrangement joins TRBV3-1 (or the pseudogene TRBV3-2) to TRBJ1-5; D is uncertain. Germline values: CDR1 LGHDT, CDR2 YNNKEL (reference sequence). The CDR3 extends over 12 amino acids. Trimming stripped 2 bases from V and 3 bases from J, with 2 bases between. Here the CDR3 reads CASSQYNQPQHF. The DNA for the CDR3 is TGTGCCAGCAGCCAATACAATCAGCCCCAGCATTTT.

This chain links TRBV28 with TRBJ1-5, with 8 bases fitting TRBD1. CDR1 MDHEN and CDR2 SYDVKM come from the germline V gene. With V trimmed by 6 bases and J by 5 bases, 6 bases remained unmatched. The CDR3 runs 14 residues. Here the CDR3 reads CASSRDRGDQPQHF. DNA for the CDR3: TGTGCCAGCAGCCGAGACAGGGGAGATCAGCCCCAGCATTTT.

The rearrangement links TRBV6-1 to TRBJ2-1; no clear D. The CDR3 has 13 residues. The germline CDR1 and CDR2 sequences are MNHNS and SASEGT. Trimming took off 2 bases at V and 8 bases at J, with 10 bases between the two ends. This CDR3 is CASSEHKHHEQFF. CDR3 coding DNA: TGTGCCAGCAGTGAACATAAGCACCATGAGCAGTTCTTC.